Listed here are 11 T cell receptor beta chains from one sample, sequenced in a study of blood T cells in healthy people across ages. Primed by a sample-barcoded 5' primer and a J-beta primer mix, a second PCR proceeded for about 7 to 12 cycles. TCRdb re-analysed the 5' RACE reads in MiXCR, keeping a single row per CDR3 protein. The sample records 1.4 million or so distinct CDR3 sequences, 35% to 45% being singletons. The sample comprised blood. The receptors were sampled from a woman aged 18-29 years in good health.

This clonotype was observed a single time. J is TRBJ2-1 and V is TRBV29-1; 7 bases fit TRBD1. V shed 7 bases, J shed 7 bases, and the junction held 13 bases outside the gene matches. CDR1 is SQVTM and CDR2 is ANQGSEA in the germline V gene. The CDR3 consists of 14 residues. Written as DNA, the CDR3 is TGCAGCGCCGATCCGGGACAGCCTTGTAATGAGCAGTTCTTC. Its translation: CSADPGQPCNEQFF.

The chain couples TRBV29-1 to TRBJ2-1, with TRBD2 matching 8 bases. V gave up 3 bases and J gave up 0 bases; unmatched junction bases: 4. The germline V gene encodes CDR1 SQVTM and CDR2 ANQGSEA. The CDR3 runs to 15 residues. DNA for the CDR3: TGCAGCGTTGACCTAAGCGGGGGCTCCTACAATGAGCAGTTCTTC. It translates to CSVDLSGGSYNEQFF.

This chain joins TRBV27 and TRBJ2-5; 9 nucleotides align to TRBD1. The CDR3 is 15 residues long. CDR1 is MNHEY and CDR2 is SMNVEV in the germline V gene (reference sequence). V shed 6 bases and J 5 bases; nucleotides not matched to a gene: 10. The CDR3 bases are TGTGCCAGCAGCCGGGTTGGGACAGGGACGGAGACCCAGTACTTC. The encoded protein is CASSRVGTGTETQYF.

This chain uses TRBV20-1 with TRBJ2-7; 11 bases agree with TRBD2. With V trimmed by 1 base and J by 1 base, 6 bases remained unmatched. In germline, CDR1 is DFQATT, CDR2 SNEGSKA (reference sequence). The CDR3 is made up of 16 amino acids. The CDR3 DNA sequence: TGCAGTGCTAGAGGCACTAGCGGGAGAATGTCCTACGAGCAGTACTTC. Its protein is CSARGTSGRMSYEQYF.

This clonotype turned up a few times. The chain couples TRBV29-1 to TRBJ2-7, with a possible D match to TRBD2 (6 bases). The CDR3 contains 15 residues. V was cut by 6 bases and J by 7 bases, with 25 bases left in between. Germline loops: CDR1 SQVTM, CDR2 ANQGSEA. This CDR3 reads CSVHTGSGFSREQYF. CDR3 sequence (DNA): TGCAGCGTACACACCGGGAGTGGCTTTTCAAGAGAGCAGTACTTC.

The CDR3 protein is CASSLVAGVFTGELFF. CDR3 coding DNA: TGTGCCAGCAGCTTAGTGGCAGGGGTATTCACCGGGGAGCTGTTTTTT. The genes are TRBV7-2 and TRBJ2-2, with a weak D call TRBD1 (6 bases). The CDR3 loop spans 16 amino acids. V was pared by 1 base and J by 4 bases, with 13 bases between. CDR1 SGHTA and CDR2 FQGNSA come from the germline V gene.

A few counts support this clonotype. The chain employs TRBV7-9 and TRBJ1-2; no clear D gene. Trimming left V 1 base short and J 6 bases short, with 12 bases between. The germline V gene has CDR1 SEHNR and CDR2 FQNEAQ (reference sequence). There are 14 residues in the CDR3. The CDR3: CASSLGGLGHGYTF. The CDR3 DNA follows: TGTGCCAGCAGCTTAGGCGGGTTAGGTCATGGCTACACCTTC.

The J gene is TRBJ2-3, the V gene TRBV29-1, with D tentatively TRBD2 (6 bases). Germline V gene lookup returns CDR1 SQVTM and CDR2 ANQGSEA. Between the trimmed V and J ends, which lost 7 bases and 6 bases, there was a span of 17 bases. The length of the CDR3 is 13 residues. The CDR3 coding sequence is TGCAGCGCCGGACTATACCAGTTGGATACGCAGTATTTT. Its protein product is CSAGLYQLDTQYF.

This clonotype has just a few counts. The CDR3 bases are TGTGCCAGCAGTTTGGGGGAAGGGACAGTGAACACTGAAGCTTTCTTT. Amino acid sequence: CASSLGEGTVNTEAFF. The chain combines TRBV12-3 or TRBV12-4 with TRBJ1-1; TRBD1 aligns across 7 bases. The V gene end was trimmed by 3 bases and the J gene end by 0 bases; junction bases not matched to a gene: 7. This CDR3 region has 16 residues.

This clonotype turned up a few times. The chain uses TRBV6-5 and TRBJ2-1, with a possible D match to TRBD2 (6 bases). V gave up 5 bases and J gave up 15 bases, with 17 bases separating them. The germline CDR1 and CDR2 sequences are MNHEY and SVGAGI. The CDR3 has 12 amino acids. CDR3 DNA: TGTGCCAGCAGTGCGAAGACTAGTACTATGTTCTTC. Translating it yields CASSAKTSTMFF.

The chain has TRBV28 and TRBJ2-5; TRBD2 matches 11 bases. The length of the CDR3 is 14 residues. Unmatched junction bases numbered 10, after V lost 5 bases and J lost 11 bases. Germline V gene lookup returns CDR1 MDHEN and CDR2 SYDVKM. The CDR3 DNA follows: TGTGCCAGCAGTCCGGGACTAGCGGTGGATGAGCAGTACTTC. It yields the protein CASSPGLAVDEQYF.